Listed here are 4 T cell receptor beta chains from one sample, sequenced in a study of blood T cell repertoires in COVID-19. The data were produced by immunoSEQ multiplex PCR, yet TCRdb's version contains in-frame clones alone and is incomplete. Of 130,000 to 150,000 clones in the sample, 82% were seen once. Sequencing used peripheral blood. The receptors derive from a human donor with acute or convalescent COVID-19. The donor label of this sample is uncertain.

The V call is TRBV19, the J call TRBJ2-1; D gene uncertain. Trimming took off 0 bases at V and 8 bases at J, with 8 bases between the two ends. The CDR3 consists of 13 residues. Looked up from germline, CDR1 is LNHDA and CDR2 is SQIVND (reference sequence). CDR3 in amino acids: CASSIDAGYEQFF. The CDR3 DNA sequence: TGTGCCAGTAGTATAGATGCCGGGTATGAGCAGTTCTTC. Looking up the rest from reference TRBV19 and TRBJ2-1 gives the full variable domain: DGGITQSPKYLFRKEGQNVTLSCEQNLNHDAMYWYRQDPGQGLRLIYYSQIVNDFQKGDIAEGYSVSREKKESFPLTVTSAQKNPTAFYLCASSIDAGYEQFFGPGTRLTVL.

V gene TRBV9 combines with J gene TRBJ1-1; 7 nucleotides match TRBD1. The CDR3 loop spans 13 amino acids. Germline trimming cut 4 bases from V and 7 bases from J; bases unmatched to any gene: 7. CDR1 is SGDLS and CDR2 is YYNGEE in the germline V gene. As DNA, the CDR3 is TGTGCCAGCAGCAAAAGGGGGACAGATGAAGCTTTCTTT. Translating it yields CASSKRGTDEAFF. Drawing the rest from reference TRBV9 and TRBJ1-1, the complete variable domain is DSGVTQTPKHLITATGQRVTLRCSPRSGDLSVYWYQQSLDQGLQFLIQYYNGEERAKGNILERFSAQQFPDLHSELNLSSLELGDSALYFCASSKRGTDEAFFGQGTRLTVV.

The genes are TRBV10-1 and TRBJ2-3, with TRBD2 as a possible D gene (5 bases). The ends were cut back, 3 bases at V and 5 bases at J, with 15 bases in the middle. This CDR3 comprises 15 residues. CDR1 is WNHNN and CDR2 is SYGVQD in the germline V gene (reference sequence). DNA for the CDR3: TGCGCCAGCAGTGATCAAGTCACCGGAGGAGATACGCAGTATTTT. Translated, it gives CASSDQVTGGDTQYF.

This rearrangement joins TRBV7-2 to TRBJ1-3; 10 bases agree with TRBD1. The J segment lost 4 bases and the V segment lost 9 bases, leaving 6 bases of the junction unmatched. The CDR3 is 14 residues long. The V gene's germline CDR1 is SGHTA and CDR2 FQGNSA. The CDR3 nucleotides read TGTGCCAGTCTCGACAGGGGGCACGGAAACACCATATATTTT. This codes for CASLDRGHGNTIYF.